This TCR beta chain was recovered during a study of T cells in women clearing cervical HPV infection. Study at large: Donors had HPV16-related CIN3 or worse; 2 had invasive cancer. Study findings and constraints: It is unknown whether associations predate infection; no effector/memory or HPV-specific sorting.

J was trimmed by 7 bases and V by 0 bases; bases with no gene match: 2. The CDR3 has 15 residues. CDR1 and CDR2 from the germline V gene are MGHRA and YSYEKL. Prevalent HPV16 infections were excluded; only incident single HPV16 infections included. Clones were sequenced by immunoSEQ multiplex PCR, and TCRdb holds only the in-frame ones, with some missing. The sample totals 40,000 or so clones. On this clone: The antigen is undetermined. With the read ending 3 residues before the CDR3 end, the germline J gene is used to fill in that end.

The sample comprised blood buffy coat. The TCR originated in a woman between 18 and 70 years old with a cervical HPV16 infection that either progressed to CIN3+ or cleared (not recorded which). This chain uses TRBV4-1 with TRBJ1-4, with 10 nucleotides matching TRBD1. CDR3 in amino acids: CASSQDRTGGEKLFF. The sequenced part of the CDR3 DNA is TGCGCCAGCAGCCAAGATAGGACAGGGGGTGAAAAA.